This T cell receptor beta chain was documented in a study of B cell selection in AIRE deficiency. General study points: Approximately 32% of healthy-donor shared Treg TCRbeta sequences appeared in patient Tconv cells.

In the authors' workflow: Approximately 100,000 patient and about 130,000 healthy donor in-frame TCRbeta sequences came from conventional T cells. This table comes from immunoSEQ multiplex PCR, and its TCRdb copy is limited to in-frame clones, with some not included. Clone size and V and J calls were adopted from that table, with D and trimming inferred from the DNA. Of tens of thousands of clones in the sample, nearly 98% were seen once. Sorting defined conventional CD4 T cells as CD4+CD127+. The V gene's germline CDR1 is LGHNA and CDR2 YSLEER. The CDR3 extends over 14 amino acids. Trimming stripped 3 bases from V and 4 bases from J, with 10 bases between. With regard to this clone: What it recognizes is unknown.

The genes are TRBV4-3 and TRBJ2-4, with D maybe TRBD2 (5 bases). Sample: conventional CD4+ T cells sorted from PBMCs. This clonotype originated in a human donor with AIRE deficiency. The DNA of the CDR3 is TGCGCCAGCAGCCATGACTATTCTAAAAACATTCAGTACTTC. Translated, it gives CASSHDYSKNIQYF.